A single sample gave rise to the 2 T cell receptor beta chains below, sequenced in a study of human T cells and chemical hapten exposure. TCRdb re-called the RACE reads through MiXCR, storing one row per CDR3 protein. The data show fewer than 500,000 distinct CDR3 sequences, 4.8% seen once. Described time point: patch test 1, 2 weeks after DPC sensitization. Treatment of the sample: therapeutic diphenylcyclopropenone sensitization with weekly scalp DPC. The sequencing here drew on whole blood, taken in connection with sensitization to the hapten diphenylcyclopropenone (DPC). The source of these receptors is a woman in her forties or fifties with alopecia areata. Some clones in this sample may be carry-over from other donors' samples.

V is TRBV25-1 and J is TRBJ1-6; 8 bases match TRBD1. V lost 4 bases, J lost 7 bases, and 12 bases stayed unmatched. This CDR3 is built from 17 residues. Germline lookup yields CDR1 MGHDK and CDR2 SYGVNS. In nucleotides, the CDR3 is TGTGCCAGCAGTGCTTGGACAGGGTTGCCCCAAAATTCACCCCTCCACTTT. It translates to CASSAWTGLPQNSPLHF.

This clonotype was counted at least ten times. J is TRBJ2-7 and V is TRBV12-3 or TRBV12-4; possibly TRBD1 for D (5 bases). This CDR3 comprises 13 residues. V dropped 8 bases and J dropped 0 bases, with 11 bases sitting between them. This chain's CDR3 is CASGRDSSYEQYF. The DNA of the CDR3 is TGTGCCAGCGGACGAGACAGCTCCTACGAGCAGTACTTC.